The rows below give T cell receptor beta chains drawn from one sample of a study of cytomegalovirus exposure and HLA in healthy donors. Libraries were prepared by immunoSEQ multiplex PCR; TCRdb keeps only in-frame clonotypes and omits some of them. The repertoire holds 130,000 to 150,000 clones, with roughly 80% as singletons. The sample was PBMCs. The receptors were gathered from a woman in her 30s in good health and CMV-seronegative. Both conserved end residues are part of each CDR3. The D gene is left open where the match is weak. Rows give clone size only sometimes, using once, few, many, or a class for an expanded clone.

abundance	v_gene	j_gene	d_gene	CDR3aa	CDR3nt
NA	TRBV30	TRBJ1-2	NA	CAWSRGEVGYGYTF	TGTGCCTGGAGTCGGGGAGAGGTCGGCTATGGCTACACCTTC
NA	TRBV19	TRBJ2-7	TRBD2	CASSKPGGRVYEQYF	TGTGCCAGTAGCAAGCCCGGCGGGAGAGTCTACGAGCAGTACTTC
few	TRBV6-1	TRBJ2-4	NA	CATSEVGERRNIQYF	TGTGCCACCTCAGAAGTAGGAGAGAGACGAAACATTCAGTACTTC
NA	TRBV27	TRBJ2-3	TRBD1	CASSLRTGTTDTQYF	TGTGCCAGCAGTTTGAGGACAGGGACCACAGATACGCAGTATTTT
NA	TRBV5-1	TRBJ2-1	TRBD2	CASSLPGGSGGDNEQFF	TGCGCCAGCAGCTTGCCTGGTGGGAGCGGGGGGGACAATGAGCAGTTCTTC
once	TRBV11-2	TRBJ1-2	NA	CASSSRTYGYTF	TGTGCCAGCAGCTCCCGGACTTATGGCTACACCTTC
NA	TRBV10-3	TRBJ2-5	TRBD2	CAISEWRGRQETQYF	TGTGCCATCAGTGAGTGGCGGGGGAGACAAGAGACCCAGTACTTC
NA	TRBV5-1	TRBJ2-1	TRBD2	CASSLGTGTSDYNEQFF	TGCGCCAGCAGCTTGGGGACCGGGACTAGCGACTACAATGAGCAGTTCTTC
NA	TRBV6-1	TRBJ1-5	TRBD1	CASTQGGTRQPQHF	TGTGCCAGCACCCAGGGGGGGACTAGGCAGCCCCAGCATTTT
NA	TRBV2	TRBJ2-7	TRBD1	CASSDEFPGQGEQYF	TGTGCCAGCAGTGACGAATTCCCGGGACAGGGCGAGCAGTACTTC
NA	TRBV19	TRBJ1-2	TRBD1	CASSPQGDNYGYTF	TGTGCCAGTAGTCCCCAGGGGGATAACTATGGCTACACCTTC
NA	TRBV10-3	TRBJ1-2	NA	CAISEGGNYGYTF	TGTGCCATCAGTGAGGGCGGGAACTATGGCTACACCTTC
NA	TRBV21-1	TRBJ2-7	NA	CASSVRDSISYEQYF	TGTGCCAGCAGCGTCCGGGACAGCATCTCCTACGAGCAGTACTTC
NA	TRBV28	TRBJ1-5	TRBD1	CASSTLTRGLWSNQPQHF	TGTGCCAGCAGTACCCTCACCAGGGGGCTATGGAGCAATCAGCCCCAGCATTTT
NA	TRBV7-2	TRBJ2-1	TRBD1	CASSLRGQLSNEQFF	TGTGCCAGCAGCCTTCGGGGACAGTTGTCCAATGAGCAGTTCTTC
NA	TRBV5-1	TRBJ2-3	NA	CASSLDGHRTDTQYF	TGCGCCAGCAGCTTGGATGGACACCGCACAGATACGCAGTATTTT
NA	TRBV11-2	TRBJ2-1	TRBD2	CASSTLAGAYNEQFF	TGTGCCAGCAGCACCCTAGCGGGAGCCTACAATGAGCAGTTCTTC